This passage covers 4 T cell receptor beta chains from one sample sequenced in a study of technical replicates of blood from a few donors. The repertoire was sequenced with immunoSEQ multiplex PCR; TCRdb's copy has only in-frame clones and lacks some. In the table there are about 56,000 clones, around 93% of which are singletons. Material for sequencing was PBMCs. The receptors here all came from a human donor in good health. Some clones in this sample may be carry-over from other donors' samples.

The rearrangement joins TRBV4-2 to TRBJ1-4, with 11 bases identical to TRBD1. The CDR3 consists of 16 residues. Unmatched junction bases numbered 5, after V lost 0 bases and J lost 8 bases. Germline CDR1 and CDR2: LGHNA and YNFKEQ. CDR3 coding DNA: TGTGCCAGCAGCCAAGATAGCGGGACAGGGGGGGAAAAACTGTTTTTT. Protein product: CASSQDSGTGGEKLFF.

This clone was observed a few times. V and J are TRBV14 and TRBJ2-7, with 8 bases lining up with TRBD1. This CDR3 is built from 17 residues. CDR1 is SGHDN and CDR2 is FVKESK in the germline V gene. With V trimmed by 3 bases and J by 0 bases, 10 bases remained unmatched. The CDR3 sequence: CASSHPGQGASSYEQYF. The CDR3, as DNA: TGTGCCAGCAGCCACCCGGGGCAGGGGGCTAGCTCCTACGAGCAGTACTTC. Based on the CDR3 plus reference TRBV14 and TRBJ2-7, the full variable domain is EAGVTQFPSHSVIEKGQTVTLRCDPISGHDNLYWYRRVMGKEIKFLLHFVKESKQDESGMPNNRFLAERTGGTYSTLKVQPAELEDSGVYFCASSHPGQGASSYEQYFGPGTRLTVT.

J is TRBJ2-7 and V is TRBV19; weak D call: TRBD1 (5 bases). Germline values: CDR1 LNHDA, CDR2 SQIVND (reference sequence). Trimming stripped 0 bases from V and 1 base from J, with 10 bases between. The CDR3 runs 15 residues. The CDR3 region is CASSIEGRASYEQYF. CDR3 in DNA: TGTGCCAGTAGTATAGAGGGCAGGGCTTCCTACGAGCAGTACTTC. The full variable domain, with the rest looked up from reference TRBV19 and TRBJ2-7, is DGGITQSPKYLFRKEGQNVTLSCEQNLNHDAMYWYRQDPGQGLRLIYYSQIVNDFQKGDIAEGYSVSREKKESFPLTVTSAQKNPTAFYLCASSIEGRASYEQYFGPGTRLTVT.

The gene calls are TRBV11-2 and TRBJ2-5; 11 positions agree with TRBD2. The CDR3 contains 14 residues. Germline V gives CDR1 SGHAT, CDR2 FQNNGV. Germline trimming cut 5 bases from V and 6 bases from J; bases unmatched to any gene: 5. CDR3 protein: CASSPTSGSQTQYF. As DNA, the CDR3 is TGTGCCAGCAGCCCCACTAGCGGGAGTCAGACCCAGTACTTC.